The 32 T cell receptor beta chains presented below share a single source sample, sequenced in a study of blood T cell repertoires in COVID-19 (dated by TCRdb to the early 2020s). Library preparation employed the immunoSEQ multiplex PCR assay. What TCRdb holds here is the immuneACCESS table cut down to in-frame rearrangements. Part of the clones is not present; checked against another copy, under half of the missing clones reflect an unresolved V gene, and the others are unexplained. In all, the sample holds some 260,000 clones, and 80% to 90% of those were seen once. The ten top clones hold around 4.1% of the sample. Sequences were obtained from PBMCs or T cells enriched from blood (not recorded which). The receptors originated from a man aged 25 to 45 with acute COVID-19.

The DNA of the CDR3 is TGCAGTGCTAGCTCGGGTGGCGGCTACACCTTC. It translates to CSASSGGGYTF. The chain combines TRBV20-1 with TRBJ1-2; D gene unclear. Trimming cost V 3 bases and J 8 bases, with 10 bases left between them. The V gene's germline CDR1 is DFQATT and CDR2 SNEGSKA (reference sequence). The CDR3 runs 11 residues.

CDR3 amino acids: CASSLDRDRDNEQFF. The CDR3 nucleotides are TGTGCCAGCAGCTTGGACCGGGACAGGGACAATGAGCAGTTCTTC. The rearrangement uses TRBV5-4 and TRBJ2-1, with 9 nucleotides matching TRBD1. Trimming cost V 0 bases and J 5 bases; bases outside gene matches: 3. The CDR3 has 15 amino acids. In germline, CDR1 is SGHNT, CDR2 YYREEE (reference sequence).

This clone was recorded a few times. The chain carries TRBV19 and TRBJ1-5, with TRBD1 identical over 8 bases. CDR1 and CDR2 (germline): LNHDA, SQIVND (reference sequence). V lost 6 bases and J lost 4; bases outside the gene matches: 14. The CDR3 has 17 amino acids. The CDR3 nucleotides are TGTGCCAGTAGAGATTTTAGCGGACAGGGAACGAATCAGCCCCAGCATTTT. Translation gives CASRDFSGQGTNQPQHF.

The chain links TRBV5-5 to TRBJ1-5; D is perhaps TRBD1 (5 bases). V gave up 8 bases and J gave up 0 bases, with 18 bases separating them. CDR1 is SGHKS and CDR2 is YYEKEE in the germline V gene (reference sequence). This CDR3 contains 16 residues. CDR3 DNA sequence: TGTGCCAGTACACCGCAGGGTCAGCTTAGCAATCAGCCCCAGCATTTT. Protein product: CASTPQGQLSNQPQHF.

The DNA for the CDR3 is TGTGCCAGCAGCCGGGGGATAACAGGGGGCGCAAGGTATGGCTACACCTTC. This gives the protein CASSRGITGGARYGYTF. The genes are TRBV28 and TRBJ1-2, with 9 bases lining up with TRBD1. Germline CDR1 reads MDHEN; CDR2 reads SYDVKM. This CDR3 is 17 amino acids long. With 6 bases clipped from V and 5 bases from J, the junction kept 16 bases outside the gene matches.

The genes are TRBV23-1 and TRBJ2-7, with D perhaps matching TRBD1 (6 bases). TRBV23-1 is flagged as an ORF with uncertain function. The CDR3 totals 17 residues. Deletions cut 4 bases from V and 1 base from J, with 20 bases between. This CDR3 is CASSLCRDKQGSYEQYV. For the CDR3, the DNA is TGCGCCAGCAGTCTCTGTAGGGACAAACAGGGATCCTACGAGCAGTACGTC.

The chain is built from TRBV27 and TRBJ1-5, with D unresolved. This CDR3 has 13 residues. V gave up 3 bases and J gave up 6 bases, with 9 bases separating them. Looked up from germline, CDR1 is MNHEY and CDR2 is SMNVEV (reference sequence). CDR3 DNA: TGTGCCAGCAGTTTTTTCCCCGGTCAGCCCCAGCATTTT. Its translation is CASSFFPGQPQHF.

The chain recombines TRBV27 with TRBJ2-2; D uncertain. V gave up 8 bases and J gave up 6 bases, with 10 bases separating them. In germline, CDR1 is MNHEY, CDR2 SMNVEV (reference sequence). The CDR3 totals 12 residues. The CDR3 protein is CASGSVAGELFF. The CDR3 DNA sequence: TGTGCCAGCGGTTCGGTCGCCGGGGAGCTGTTTTTT.

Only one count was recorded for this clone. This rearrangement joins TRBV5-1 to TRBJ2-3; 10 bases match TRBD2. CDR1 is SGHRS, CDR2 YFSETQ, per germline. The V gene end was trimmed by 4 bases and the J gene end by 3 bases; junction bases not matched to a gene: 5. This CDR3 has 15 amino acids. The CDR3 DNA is TGCGCCAGCAGCGTCTCTAGCGGGGGTACAGATACGCAGTATTTT. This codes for CASSVSSGGTDTQYF.

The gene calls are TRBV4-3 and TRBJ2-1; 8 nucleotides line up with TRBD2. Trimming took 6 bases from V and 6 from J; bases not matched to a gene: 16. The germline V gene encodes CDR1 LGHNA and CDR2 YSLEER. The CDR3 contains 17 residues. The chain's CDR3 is CASSPRVIAGRSNEQFF. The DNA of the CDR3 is TGCGCCAGCAGTCCAAGAGTGATAGCGGGACGCTCCAATGAGCAGTTCTTC.

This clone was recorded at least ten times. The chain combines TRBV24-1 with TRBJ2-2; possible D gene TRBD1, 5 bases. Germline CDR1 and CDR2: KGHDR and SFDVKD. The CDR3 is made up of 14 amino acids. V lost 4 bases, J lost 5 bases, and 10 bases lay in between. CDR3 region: CATSESRDTGELFF. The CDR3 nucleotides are TGTGCCACCAGTGAGTCCAGGGATACCGGGGAGCTGTTTTTT.

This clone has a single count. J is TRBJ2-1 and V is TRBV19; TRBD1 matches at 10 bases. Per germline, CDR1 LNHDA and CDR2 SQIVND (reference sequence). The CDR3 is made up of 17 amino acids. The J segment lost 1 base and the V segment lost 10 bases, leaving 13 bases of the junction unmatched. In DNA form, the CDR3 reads TGTGCCACCCGGGACAGGGGAGGGAAGGGTTCCTACAATGAGCAGTTCTTC. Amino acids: CATRDRGGKGSYNEQFF.

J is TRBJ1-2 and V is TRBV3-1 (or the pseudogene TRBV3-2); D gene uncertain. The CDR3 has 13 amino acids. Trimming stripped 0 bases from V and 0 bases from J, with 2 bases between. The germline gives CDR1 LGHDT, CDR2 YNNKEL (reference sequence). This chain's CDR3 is CASSQDTNYGYTF. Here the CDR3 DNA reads TGTGCCAGCAGCCAAGACACTAACTATGGCTACACCTTC.

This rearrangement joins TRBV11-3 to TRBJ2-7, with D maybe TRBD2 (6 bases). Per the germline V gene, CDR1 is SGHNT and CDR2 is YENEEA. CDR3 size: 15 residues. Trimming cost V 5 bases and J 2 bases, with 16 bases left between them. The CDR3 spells CASSRGWGETYEQYV. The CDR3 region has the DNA TGTGCCAGCAGCCGTGGATGGGGGGAAACCTACGAGCAGTACGTC.

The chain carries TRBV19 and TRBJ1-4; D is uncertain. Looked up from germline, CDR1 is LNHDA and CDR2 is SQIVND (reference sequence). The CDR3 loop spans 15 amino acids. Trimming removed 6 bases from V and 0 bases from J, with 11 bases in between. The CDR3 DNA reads TGTGCCAGTAGGACTAACGATGCAACTAATGAAAAACTGTTTTTT. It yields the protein CASRTNDATNEKLFF. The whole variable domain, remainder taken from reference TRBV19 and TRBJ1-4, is DGGITQSPKYLFRKEGQNVTLSCEQNLNHDAMYWYRQDPGQGLRLIYYSQIVNDFQKGDIAEGYSVSREKKESFPLTVTSAQKNPTAFYLCASRTNDATNEKLFFGSGTQLSVL.

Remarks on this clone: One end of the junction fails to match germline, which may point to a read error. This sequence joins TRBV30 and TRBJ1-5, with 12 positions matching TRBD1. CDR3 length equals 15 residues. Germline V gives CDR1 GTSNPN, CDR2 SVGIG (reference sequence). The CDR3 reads CAWATGTGGNQPQHF. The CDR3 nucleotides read TGTGCCTGGGCCACCGGGACAGGGGGCAACCAGCCCCAGCATTTT.

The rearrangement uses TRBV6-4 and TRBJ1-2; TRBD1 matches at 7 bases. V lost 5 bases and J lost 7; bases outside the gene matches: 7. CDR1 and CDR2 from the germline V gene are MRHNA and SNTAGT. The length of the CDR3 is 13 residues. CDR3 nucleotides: TGTGCCAGCAGTTCCCGACAGGGCACTGGCTACACCTTC. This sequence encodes CASSSRQGTGYTF.

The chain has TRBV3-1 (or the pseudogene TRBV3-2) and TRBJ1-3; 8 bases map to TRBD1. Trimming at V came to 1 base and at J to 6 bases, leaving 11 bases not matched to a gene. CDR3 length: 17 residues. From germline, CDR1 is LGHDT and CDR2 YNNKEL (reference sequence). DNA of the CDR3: TGTGCCAGCAGCCAAGTCCTTTTCCGGGACAGGTTAAACACCATATATTTT. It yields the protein CASSQVLFRDRLNTIYF.

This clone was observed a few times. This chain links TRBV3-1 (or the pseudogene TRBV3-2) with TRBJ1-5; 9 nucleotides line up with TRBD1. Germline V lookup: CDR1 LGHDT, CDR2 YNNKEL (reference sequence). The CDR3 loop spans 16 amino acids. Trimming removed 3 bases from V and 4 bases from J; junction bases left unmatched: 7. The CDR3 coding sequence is TGTGCCAGCAGCCAGATGGGACAGGGAGGAAATCAGCCCCAGCATTTT. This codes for CASSQMGQGGNQPQHF.

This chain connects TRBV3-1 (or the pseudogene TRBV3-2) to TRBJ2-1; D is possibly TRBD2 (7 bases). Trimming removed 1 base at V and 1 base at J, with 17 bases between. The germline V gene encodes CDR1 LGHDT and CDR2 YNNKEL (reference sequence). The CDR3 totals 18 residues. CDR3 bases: TGTGCCAGCAGCCAAGTCCCGGGGGGCGGGAGTTCCTACAATGAGCAGTTCTTC. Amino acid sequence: CASSQVPGGGSSYNEQFF.

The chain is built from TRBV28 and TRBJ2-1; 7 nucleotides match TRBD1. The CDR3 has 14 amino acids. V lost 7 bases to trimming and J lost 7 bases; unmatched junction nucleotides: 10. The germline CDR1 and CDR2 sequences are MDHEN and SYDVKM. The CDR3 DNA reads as TGTGCCAGCACCCGACAGGGTGGCCCTAATGAGCAGTTCTTC. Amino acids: CASTRQGGPNEQFF.

CDR3 sequence: CASSLAGVDSGNTIYF. The CDR3 bases are TGTGCCAGCAGCTTAGCAGGGGTCGACTCTGGAAACACCATATATTTT. The rearrangement links TRBV7-6 to TRBJ1-3; D perhaps matches TRBD1 (5 bases). Germline lookup yields CDR1 SGHVS and CDR2 FNYEAQ. CDR3 size: 16 residues. The V end was cut by 0 bases, the J end by 0 bases, with 9 bases between.

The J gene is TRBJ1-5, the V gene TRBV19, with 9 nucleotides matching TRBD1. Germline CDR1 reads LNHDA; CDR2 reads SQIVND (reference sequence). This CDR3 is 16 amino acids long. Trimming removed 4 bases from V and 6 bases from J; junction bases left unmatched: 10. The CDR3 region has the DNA TGTGCCAGTAGTAATCCCGGGACAGGGATCGGTCAGCCCCAGCATTTT. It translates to CASSNPGTGIGQPQHF.

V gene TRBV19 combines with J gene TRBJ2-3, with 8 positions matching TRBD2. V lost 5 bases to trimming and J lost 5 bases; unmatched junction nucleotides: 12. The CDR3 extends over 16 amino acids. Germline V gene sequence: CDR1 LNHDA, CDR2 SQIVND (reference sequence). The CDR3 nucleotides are TGTGCCAGTAGTCACTTACCGGGAGGGTTCGGAGATACGCAGTATTTT. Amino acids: CASSHLPGGFGDTQYF.

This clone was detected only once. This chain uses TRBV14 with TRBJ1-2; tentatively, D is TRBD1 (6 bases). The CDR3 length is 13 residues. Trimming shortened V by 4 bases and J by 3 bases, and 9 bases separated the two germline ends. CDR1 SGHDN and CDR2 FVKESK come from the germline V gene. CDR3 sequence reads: CASSPQGHYGYTF. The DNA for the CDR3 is TGTGCCAGCAGCCCACAGGGACACTATGGCTACACCTTC.

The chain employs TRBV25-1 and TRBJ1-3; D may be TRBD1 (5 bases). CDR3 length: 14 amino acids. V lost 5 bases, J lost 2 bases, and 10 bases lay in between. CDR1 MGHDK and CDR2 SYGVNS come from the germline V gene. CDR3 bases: TGTGCCAGCAGTCCCCCAGGGACTGGAAACACCATATATTTT. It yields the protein CASSPPGTGNTIYF.

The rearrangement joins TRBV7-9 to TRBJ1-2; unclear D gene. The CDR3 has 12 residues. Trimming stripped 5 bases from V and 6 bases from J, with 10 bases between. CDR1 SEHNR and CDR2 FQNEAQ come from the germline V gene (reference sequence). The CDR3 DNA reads TGTGCCAGCAGCCCTACGCGCCATGGCTACACCTTC. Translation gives CASSPTRHGYTF.

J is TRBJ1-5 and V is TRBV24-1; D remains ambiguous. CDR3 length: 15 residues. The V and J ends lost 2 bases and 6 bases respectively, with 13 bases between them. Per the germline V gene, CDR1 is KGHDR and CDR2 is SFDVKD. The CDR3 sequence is CATSDSRTGSQPQHF. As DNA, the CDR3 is TGTGCCACCAGTGATTCGCGGACGGGAAGTCAGCCCCAGCATTTT.

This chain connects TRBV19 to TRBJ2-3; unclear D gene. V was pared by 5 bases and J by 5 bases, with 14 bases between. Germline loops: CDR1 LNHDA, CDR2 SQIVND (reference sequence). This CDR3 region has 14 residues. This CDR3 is CASSRRGDLDTQYF. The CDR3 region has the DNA TGTGCCAGTAGTCGACGCGGTGATCTAGATACGCAGTATTTT.

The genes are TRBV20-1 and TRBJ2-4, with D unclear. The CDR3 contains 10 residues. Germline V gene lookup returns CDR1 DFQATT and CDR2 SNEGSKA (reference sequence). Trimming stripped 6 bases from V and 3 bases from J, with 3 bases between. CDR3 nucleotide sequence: TGCAGTGCCAACAAAAACATTCAGTACTTC. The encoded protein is CSANKNIQYF.

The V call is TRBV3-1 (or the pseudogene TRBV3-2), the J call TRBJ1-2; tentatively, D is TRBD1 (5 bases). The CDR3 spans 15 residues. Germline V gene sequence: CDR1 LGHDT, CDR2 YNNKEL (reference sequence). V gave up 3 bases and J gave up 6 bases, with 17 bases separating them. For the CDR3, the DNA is TGTGCCAGCAGCCAGCCGGGCTCCGGGGGAAATGGCTACACCTTC. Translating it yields CASSQPGSGGNGYTF.

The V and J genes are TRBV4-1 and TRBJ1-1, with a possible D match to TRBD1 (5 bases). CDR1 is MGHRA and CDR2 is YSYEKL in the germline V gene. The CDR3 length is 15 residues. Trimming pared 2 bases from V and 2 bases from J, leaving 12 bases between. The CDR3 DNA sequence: TGCGCCAGCAGCCAAACCGGGACTGCCAACACTGAAGCTTTCTTT. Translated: CASSQTGTANTEAFF.